Sequencing of this TCR beta chain was carried out in a study of control samples from healthy donors and cancer patients. TCRdb keeps only in-frame clones here, not all; method: immunoSEQ multiplex PCR. The sample lists 400,000 to 500,000 clones; around nine tenths were seen once. Germline V gene data show CDR1 as GTSNPN and CDR2 as SVGIG (reference sequence). The CDR3 runs to 10 residues. Trimming took off 4 bases at V and 5 bases at J, with 5 bases between the two ends. This chain joins TRBV30 and TRBJ2-5; the D is unclear. The TCR was taken from a man between 40 and 49 years old with head and neck cancer. Sequencing was done on a sample of PBMCs. CDR3 DNA sequence: TGTGCCTGGATGGGGGAGACCCAGTACTTC. Translated, it gives CAWMGETQYF.